This T cell receptor beta chain was captured in a study of blood T cells in healthy people across ages (dated by TCRdb to the mid-2010s). For context, the study as a whole: In model experiments, template switching captured roughly one uniquely barcoded TCR beta cDNA molecule for every two T cells. Donors of different ages were randomly distributed across sequencing lanes to avoid experimental bias. Age-related changes in TCR beta repertoire diversity were measured in the study by deep sequencing normalized with unique cDNA molecular identifiers. Donors were grouped into four age groups: young (average roughly 16 years), middle-aged (about 40), aged (roughly 62) and long-lived (around 82). For two donors (one aged 18 to 30 and one aged 80 or older), the study analyzed two additional independent replicas of 1 million unique cDNA reads from the same blood draw.

Receptor libraries were prepared by 5' RACE. The sample was run on an Illumina HiSeq 2500. A second PCR of about 7 to 12 cycles was run with a J-beta primer mix and a sample-barcoded 5' primer. A template-switch 5' adaptor carrying 12 random nucleotides introduced a unique molecular identifier onto each TCR beta cDNA molecule. Each sample yielded at least 3 million CDR3-containing paired-end reads. First-strand cDNA synthesis was performed from all RNA using the Mint cDNA synthesis kit, with priming by a TRBC-specific oligonucleotide. All cDNA was treated with uracil-DNA glycosylase and then went through a first 18-cycle PCR with the universal primers M1SS and BC2_uni_R. On the authors' methods: Each sample was normalized by randomly selecting 1 million high-quality reads, each carrying a distinct molecular identifier. Reads with shared molecular identifiers were discarded instead of being binned into consensus sequences. MiTCR, with a Q25 quality threshold and the strictest error-elimination algorithm, was used for CDR3 identification, clonotype clustering and error correction. A nonparametric unseen species model with Euler transformation was used to estimate a lower bound on total TCR beta diversity. TCRdb trimmed the raw reads at Q25, called clones with MiXCR and kept productive beta chains. Every CDR3 protein is listed once, alongside the most common genes and DNA of its rows. TCRdb, not the authors, supplied the V and J calls. Recorded for this sample are just under 900,000 distinct CDR3 sequences; less than 35% of them occurred a single time. 17% of the sample comes from the top ten.

Comments on this clonotype: This receptor's antigen is unknown. No base qualities exist here, and no much larger clone lies one base off it.

Systemically healthy Caucasian individuals from Russia, 35 to 50 in total and aged roughly 6 to 100 years, were included as donors. About 10 milliliters of peripheral blood were drawn from each donor into EDTA-treated Vacutainer tubes. PBMCs were isolated by Ficoll-Paque density-gradient centrifugation, with at least 7 million obtained per sample. Total RNA was extracted from PBMCs with Trizol reagent, with at least 5 micrograms obtained per sample. For every donor, an aliquot of PBMCs went through flow cytometry to measure the percentages of naive CD45RAhigh/CD27high T cells. Study-wide findings and limitations: Estimates of total diversity based on one million sequenced T cells were considered lower bounds and underestimates. Since profiling was done on bulk unsorted PBMCs, naive and antigen-experienced compartments could not be conclusively compared. Because donor CMV infection status was unknown, age-related changes in expanded clonotypes were potentially confounded. Compared with the aged group, the long-lived group had more naive CD4+ T cells, fewer expanded clones and increased TCR diversity, suggesting age selection. As age increased, observed TCR beta diversity per million T cells dropped in a roughly linear way, and a significant reduction was already evident by age 40. There was a strong correlation between observed TCR beta diversity and the percentage of naive T cells measured by flow cytometry.

V loses 4 bases of germline sequence and J loses 0 bases, and the interval between the two ends is 10 bases. Via the germline V gene (reference sequence), CDR1 is DFQATT and CDR2 SNEGSKA. The CDR3 spans 14 residues, from the cysteine through the phenylalanine. Of the read, only the CDR3 DNA is kept; its 42 bases are in frame from base 1. The receptor comes from a woman of 80 years or more in good health. Recombination linked TRBV20-1 to TRBJ2-1; a weak D assignment points to TRBD1 (5 bases agree). The sample taken for sequencing was blood. The CDR3 here reads CSAMEDSSYNEQFF. Read as DNA, the sequence is TGCAGTGCTATGGAAGACAGCTCCTACAATGAGCAGTTCTTC.